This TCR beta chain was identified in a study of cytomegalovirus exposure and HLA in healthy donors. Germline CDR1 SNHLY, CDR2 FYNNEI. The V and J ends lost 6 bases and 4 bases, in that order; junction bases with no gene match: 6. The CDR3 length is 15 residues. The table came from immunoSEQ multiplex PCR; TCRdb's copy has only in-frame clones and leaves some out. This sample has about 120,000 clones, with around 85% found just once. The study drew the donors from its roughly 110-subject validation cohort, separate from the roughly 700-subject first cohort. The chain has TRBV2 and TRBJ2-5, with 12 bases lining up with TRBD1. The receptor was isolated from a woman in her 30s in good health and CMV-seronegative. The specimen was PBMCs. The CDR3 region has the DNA TGTGCCAGCAGAGCCGGGACAGGGGGCTCAGAGACCCAGTACTTC. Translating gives CASRAGTGGSETQYF.